This T cell receptor (beta chain) was obtained from a study of neurological immune-mediated disorders. Input was 800,000 to 1,000,000 sorted T cells, either CD4+ or CD8+. Study-wide results and limits: No CDR3 amino acid sequences recurred among expanded clones across subjects, suggesting private repertoires in all groups.

The cDNA came from 5'RACE, which used 10-nucleotide random UMIs. In each sequencing run, over 170 million TCR-beta sequences were generated from 15-18 subjects. TCRdb itself ran the 5' RACE reads through MiXCR, one entry per CDR3 protein. The table lists roughly 20,000 distinct CDR3 sequences, roughly 17% of them singletons. The CDR3 extends over 15 amino acids. Germline lookup yields CDR1 MNHEY and CDR2 SVGAGI. V shed 0 bases and J 5 bases; nucleotides not matched to a gene: 1. This clonotype was observed many times. Its antigen is still unknown. The clonotype originates from a woman aged 18-29 years with multiple sclerosis. The rearrangement links TRBV6-5 to TRBJ1-6; 7 nucleotides agree with TRBD1. The sequenced sample was CD8+ T cells from blood. The CDR3 DNA sequence: TGTGCCAGCAGTTACTCAGGGGGCGATAATTCACCCCTCCACTTT. This translates into CASSYSGGDNSPLHF.